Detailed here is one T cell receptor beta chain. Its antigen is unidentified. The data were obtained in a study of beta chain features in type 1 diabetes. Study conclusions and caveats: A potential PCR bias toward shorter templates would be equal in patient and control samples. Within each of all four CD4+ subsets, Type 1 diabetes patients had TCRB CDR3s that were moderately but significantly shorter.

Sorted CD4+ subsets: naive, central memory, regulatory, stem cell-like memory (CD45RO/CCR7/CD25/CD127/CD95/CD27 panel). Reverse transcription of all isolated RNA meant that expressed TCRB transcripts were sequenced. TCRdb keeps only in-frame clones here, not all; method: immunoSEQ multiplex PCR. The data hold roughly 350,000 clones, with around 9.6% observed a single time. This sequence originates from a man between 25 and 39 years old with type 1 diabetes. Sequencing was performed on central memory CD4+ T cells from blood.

For the CDR3, the DNA is TGTGCCATCGGCCTCGGCAGCTCCTATAATTCACCCCTCCACTTT. Protein sequence: CAIGLGSSYNSPLHF. This chain joins TRBV10-3 and TRBJ1-6; D remains ambiguous. Germline V gene lookup returns CDR1 ENHRY and CDR2 SYGVKD. Between the trimmed V and J ends, which lost 8 bases and 0 bases, there was a span of 11 bases. The CDR3 extends over 15 amino acids.